The entry that follows covers one T cell receptor beta chain sequence. The CDR3 consists of 15 residues. CDR1 SGHRS and CDR2 YFSETQ come from the germline V gene. V dropped 1 base and J dropped 0 bases, with 9 bases sitting between them. TCRdb's table, derived via immunoSEQ multiplex PCR, lists solely in-frame clones and lacks some. The sample holds about 63,000 clones, 65% to 85% seen once. This record comes from a study of OX40 agonist ivuxolimab in advanced cancers. V is TRBV5-1 and J is TRBJ2-3; D is perhaps TRBD1 or TRBD2 (6 bases each). Sequenced material: CD4+ or CD8+ T cells sorted from blood, taken in a trial of the OX40 agonist ivuxolimab. This receptor was obtained from an adult with an advanced solid tumor such as melanoma, head and neck, liver or kidney cancer. CDR3 residues: CASSLIGGSTDTQYF. DNA of the CDR3: TGCGCCAGCAGCTTGATCGGGGGCAGCACAGATACGCAGTATTTT. The full variable domain, with the rest looked up from reference TRBV5-1 and TRBJ2-3, is KAGVTQTPRYLIKTRGQQVTLSCSPISGHRSVSWYQQTPGQGLQFLFEYFSETQRNKGNFPGRFSGRQFSNSRSEMNVSTLELGDSALYLCASSLIGGSTDTQYFGPGTRLTVL.